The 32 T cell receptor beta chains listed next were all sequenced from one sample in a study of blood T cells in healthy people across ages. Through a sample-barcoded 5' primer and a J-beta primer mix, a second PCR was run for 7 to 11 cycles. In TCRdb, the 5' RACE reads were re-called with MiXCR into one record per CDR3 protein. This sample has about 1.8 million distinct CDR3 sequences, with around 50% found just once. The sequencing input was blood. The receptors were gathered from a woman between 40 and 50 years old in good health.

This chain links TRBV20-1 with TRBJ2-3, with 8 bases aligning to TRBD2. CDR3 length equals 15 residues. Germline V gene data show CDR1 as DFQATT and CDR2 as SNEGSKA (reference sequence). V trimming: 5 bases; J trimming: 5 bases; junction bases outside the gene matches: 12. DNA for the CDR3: TGCAGTGCTGGGGGGTCGGGGGGGATCGTAGATACGCAGTATTTT. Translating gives CSAGGSGGIVDTQYF.

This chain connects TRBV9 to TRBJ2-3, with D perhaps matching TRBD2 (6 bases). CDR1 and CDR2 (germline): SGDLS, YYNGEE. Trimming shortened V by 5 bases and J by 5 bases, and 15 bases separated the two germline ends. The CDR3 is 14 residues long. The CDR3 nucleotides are TGTGCCAGCAGTGGAGGGGCGGGTGGAGATACGCAGTATTTT. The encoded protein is CASSGGAGGDTQYF.

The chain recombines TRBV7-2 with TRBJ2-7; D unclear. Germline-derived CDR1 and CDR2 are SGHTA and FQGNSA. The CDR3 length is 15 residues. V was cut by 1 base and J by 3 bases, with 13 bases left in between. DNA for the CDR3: TGTGCCAGCAGCTTAGGTGACACCCCGGGCTACGAGCAGTACTTC. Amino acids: CASSLGDTPGYEQYF.

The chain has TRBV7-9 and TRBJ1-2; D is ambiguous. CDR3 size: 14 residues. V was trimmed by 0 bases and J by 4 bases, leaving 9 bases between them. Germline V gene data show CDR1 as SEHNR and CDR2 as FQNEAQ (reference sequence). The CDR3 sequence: CASSLAGPPYGYTF. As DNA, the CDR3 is TGTGCCAGCAGCTTAGCAGGGCCCCCCTATGGCTACACCTTC.

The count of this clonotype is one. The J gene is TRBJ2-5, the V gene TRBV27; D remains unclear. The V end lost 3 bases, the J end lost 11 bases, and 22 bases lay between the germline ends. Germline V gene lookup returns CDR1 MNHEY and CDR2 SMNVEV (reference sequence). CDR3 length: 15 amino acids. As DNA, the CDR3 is TGTGCCAGCAGTTTTGCTAGGCTGGCCGGAGATGAGCAGTACTTC. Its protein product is CASSFARLAGDEQYF.

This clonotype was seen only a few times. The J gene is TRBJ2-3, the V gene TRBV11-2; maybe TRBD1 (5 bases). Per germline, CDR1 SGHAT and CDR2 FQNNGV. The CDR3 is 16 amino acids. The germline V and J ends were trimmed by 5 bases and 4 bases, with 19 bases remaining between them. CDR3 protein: CASSPSGLGVSDTQYF. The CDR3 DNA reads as TGTGCCAGCAGCCCTTCGGGCCTAGGGGTTTCAGATACGCAGTATTTT.

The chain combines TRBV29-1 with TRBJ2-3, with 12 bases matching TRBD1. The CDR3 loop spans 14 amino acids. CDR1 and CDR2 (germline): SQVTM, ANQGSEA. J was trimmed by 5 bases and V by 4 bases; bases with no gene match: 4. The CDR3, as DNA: TGCAGCGTTGCCGGGACAGGGGGCGGAGATACGCAGTATTTT. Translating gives CSVAGTGGGDTQYF.

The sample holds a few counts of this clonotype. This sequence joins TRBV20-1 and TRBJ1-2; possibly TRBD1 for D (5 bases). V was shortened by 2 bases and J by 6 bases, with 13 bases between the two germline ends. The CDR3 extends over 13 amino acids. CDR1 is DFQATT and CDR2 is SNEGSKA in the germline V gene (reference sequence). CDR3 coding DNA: TGCAGTGCTAGAATGGTGGGGACCCATGGCTACACCTTC. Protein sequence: CSARMVGTHGYTF.

The CDR3, as DNA: TGTGCCAGCAGTTCCGGACTAGCCGAGGGGGACAATGAGCAGTTCTTC. This translates into CASSSGLAEGDNEQFF. This chain joins TRBV6-5 and TRBJ2-1; 8 positions match TRBD2. The CDR3 is 16 amino acids. J was trimmed by 5 bases and V by 4 bases; bases with no gene match: 10. Germline values: CDR1 MNHEY, CDR2 SVGAGI.

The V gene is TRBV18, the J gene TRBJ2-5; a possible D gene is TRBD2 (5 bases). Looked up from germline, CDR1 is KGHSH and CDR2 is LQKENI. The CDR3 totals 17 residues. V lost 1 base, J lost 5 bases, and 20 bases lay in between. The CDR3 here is CASSPLRGGMQVETQYF. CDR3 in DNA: TGTGCCAGCTCACCACTACGGGGTGGCATGCAGGTTGAGACCCAGTACTTC.

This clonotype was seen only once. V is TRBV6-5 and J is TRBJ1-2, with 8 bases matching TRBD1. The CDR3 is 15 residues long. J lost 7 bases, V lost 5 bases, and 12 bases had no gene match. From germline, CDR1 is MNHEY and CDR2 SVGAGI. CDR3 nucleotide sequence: TGTGCCAGCAGTAATCCACTCCAGGGGGCTCGTGGCTACACCTTC. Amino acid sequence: CASSNPLQGARGYTF.

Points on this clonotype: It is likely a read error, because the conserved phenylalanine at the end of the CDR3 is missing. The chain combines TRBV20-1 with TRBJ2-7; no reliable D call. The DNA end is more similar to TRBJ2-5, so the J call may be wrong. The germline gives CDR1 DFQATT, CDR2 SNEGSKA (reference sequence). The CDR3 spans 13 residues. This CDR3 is CSAPWRSMGTQYC. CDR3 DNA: TGCAGTGCCCCTTGGCGGTCTATGGGGACCCAGTACTGC.

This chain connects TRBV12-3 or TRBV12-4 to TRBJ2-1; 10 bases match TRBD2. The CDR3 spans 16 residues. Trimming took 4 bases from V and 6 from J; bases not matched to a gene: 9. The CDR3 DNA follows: TGTGCCAGCAGTTGGATTAGCGGGGGGTCCGGCAATGAGCAGTTCTTC. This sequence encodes CASSWISGGSGNEQFF.

CDR3 in DNA: TGCAGTGCTAGACAGAGCCAGGGGGGAGGCTCCTACAATGAGCAGTTCTTC. Protein product: CSARQSQGGGSYNEQFF. The chain combines TRBV20-1 with TRBJ2-1, with D perhaps matching TRBD1 (7 bases). The length of the CDR3 is 17 residues. Germline assignment: CDR1 DFQATT and CDR2 SNEGSKA (reference sequence). V shed 2 bases and J shed 0 bases, with 17 bases lying between them.

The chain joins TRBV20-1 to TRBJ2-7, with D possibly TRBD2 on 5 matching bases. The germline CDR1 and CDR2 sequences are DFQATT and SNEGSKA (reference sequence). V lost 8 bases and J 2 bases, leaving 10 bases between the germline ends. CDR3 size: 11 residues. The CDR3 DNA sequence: TGCAGTTTCCCCGGGACCTACGAGCAGTACTTC. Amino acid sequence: CSFPGTYEQYF.

Here the CDR3 reads CASRDWDNSPLHF. The CDR3, as DNA: TGTGCCAGCAGGGACTGGGACAATTCACCCCTCCACTTT. The rearrangement links TRBV27 to TRBJ1-6; weak D call: TRBD1 (5 bases). From germline, CDR1 is MNHEY and CDR2 SMNVEV (reference sequence). The V gene lost 6 bases and the J gene lost 7 bases, with 10 bases spanning the gap. There are 13 residues in the CDR3.

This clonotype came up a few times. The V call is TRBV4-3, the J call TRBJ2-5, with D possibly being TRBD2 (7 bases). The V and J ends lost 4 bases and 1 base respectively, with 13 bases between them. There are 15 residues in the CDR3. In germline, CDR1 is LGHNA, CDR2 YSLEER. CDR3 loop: CASSRRGGVQETQYF. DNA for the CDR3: TGCGCCAGCAGCCGCAGAGGGGGGGTCCAAGAGACCCAGTACTTC.

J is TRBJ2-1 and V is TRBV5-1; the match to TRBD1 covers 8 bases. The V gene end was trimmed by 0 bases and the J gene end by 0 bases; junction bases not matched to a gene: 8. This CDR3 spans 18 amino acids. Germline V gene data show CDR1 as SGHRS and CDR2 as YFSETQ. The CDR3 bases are TGCGCCAGCAGCTTGGAGGGGCAGGGGGCGCACTCCTACAATGAGCAGTTCTTC. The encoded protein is CASSLEGQGAHSYNEQFF.

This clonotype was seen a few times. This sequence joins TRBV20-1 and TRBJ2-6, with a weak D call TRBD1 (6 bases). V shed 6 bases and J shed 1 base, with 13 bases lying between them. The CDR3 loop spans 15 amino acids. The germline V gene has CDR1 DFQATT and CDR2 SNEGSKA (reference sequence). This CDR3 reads CSAFPDSSGANVLTF. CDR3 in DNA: TGCAGTGCCTTTCCGGACAGTTCTGGGGCCAACGTCCTGACTTTC.

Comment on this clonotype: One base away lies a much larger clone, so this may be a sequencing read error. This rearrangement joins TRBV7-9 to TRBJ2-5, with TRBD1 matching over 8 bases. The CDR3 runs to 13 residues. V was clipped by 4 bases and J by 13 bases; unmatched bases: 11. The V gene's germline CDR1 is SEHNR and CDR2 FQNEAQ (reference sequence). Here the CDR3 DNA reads TGTGCCAGCAGCTCGACAGGGGCCTACGAGCGGTACTTC. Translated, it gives CASSSTGAYERYF.

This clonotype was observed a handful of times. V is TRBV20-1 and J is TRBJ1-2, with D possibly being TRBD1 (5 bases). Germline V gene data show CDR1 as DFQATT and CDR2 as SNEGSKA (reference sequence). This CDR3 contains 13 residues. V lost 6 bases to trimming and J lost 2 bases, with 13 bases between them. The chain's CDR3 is CSARRQSNYGYTF. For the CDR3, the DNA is TGCAGTGCCCGACGACAGTCCAACTATGGCTACACCTTC.

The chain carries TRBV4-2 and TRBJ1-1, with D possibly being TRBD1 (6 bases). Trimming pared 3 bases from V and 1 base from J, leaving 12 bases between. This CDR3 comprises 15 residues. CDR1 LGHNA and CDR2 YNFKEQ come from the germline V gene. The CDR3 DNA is TGTGCCAGCAGCCAGCAGGGGATGGGGAACACTGAAGCTTTCTTT. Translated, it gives CASSQQGMGNTEAFF.

CDR3: CAIRGTGGPHEQYF. In DNA, the CDR3 is TGTGCCATCAGGGGGACAGGGGGCCCTCACGAGCAGTACTTC. V is TRBV10-3 and J is TRBJ2-7; TRBD1 agrees at 12 bases. Looked up from germline, CDR1 is ENHRY and CDR2 is SYGVKD. V gave up 6 bases and J gave up 5 bases; unmatched junction bases: 5. There are 14 residues in the CDR3.

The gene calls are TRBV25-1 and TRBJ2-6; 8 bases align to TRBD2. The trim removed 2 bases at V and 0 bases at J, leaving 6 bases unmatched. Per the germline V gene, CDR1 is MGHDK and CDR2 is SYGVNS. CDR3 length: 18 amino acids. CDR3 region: CASSESRAGDSGANVLTF. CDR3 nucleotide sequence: TGTGCCAGCAGTGAAAGCAGAGCGGGGGACTCTGGGGCCAACGTCCTGACTTTC.

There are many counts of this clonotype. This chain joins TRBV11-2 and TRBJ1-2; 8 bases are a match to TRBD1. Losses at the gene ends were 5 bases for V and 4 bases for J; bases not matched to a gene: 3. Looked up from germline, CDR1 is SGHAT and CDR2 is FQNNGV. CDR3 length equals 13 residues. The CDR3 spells CASSRGTGYGYTF. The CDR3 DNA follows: TGTGCCAGCAGCCGAGGGACAGGCTATGGCTACACCTTC.

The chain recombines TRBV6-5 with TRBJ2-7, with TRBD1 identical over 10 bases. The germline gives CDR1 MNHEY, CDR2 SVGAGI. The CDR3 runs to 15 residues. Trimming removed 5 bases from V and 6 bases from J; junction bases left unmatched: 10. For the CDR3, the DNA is TGTGCCAGCAGTCGGACCGGGACAGGGGTTTCCGAGCAGTACTTC. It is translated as CASSRTGTGVSEQYF.

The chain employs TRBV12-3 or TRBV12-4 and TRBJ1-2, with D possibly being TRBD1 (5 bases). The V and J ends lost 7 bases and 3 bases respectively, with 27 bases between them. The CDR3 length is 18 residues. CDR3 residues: CASIPGGSGFSPHYGYTF. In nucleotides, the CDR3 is TGTGCCAGCATCCCTGGGGGGTCAGGGTTCTCCCCTCACTATGGCTACACCTTC.

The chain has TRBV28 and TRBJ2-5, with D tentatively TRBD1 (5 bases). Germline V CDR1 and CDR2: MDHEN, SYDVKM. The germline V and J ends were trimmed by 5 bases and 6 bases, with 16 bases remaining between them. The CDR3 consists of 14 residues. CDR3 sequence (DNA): TGTGCCAGCAGTCTCCAGGACATGATAAAGACCCAGTACTTC. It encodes CASSLQDMIKTQYF.

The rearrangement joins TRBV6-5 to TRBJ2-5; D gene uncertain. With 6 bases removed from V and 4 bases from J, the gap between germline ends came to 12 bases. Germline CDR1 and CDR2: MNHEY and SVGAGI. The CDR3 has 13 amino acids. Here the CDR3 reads CASRNLGIETQYF. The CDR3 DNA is TGTGCCAGCAGGAACCTAGGGATAGAGACCCAGTACTTC.

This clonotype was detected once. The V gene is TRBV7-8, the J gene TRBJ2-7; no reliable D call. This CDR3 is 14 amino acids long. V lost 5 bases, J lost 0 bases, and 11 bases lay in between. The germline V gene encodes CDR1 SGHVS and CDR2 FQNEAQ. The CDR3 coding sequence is TGTGCCAGCAGCCCCAAGCAGCTCTCCTACGAGCAGTACTTC. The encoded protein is CASSPKQLSYEQYF.

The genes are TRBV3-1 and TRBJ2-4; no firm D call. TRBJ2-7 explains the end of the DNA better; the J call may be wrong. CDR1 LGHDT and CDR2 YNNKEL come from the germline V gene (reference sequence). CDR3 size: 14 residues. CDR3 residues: CASSQDAATYEQYF. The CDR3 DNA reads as TGTGCCAGCAGCCAAGACGCAGCGACCTACGAGCAGTACTTC.

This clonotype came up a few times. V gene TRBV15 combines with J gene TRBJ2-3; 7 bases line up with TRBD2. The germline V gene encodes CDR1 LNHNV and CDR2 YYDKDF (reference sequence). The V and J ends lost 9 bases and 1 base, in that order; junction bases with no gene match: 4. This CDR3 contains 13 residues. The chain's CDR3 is CATLREGTDTQYF. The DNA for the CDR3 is TGTGCCACTCTCCGGGAGGGCACAGATACGCAGTATTTT.